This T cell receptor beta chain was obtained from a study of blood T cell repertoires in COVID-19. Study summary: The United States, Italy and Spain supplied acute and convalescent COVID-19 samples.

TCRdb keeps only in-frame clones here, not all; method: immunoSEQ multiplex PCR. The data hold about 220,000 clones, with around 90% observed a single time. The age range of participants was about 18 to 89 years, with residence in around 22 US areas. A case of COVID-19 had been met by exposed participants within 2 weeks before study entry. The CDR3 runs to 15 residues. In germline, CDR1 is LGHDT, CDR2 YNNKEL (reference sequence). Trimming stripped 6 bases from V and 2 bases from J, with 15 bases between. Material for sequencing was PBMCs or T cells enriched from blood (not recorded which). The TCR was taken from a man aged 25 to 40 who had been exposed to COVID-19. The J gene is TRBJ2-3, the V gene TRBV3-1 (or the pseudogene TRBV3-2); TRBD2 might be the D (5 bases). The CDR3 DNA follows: TGTGCCAGCAGTCTTCCGGGATTACTCACAGATACGCAGTATTTT. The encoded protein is CASSLPGLLTDTQYF.